These T cell receptor beta chains were read from a single sample in a study of T cells in tuberculosis. Measured with immunoSEQ multiplex PCR; TCRdb has only the in-frame clones, and not every one. The sample lists some 7,700 clones; 85% to 95% were seen once. The sample was PBMCs. These receptors all stem from an adult with tuberculosis. CDR3s include the opening cysteine and the closing phenylalanine or tryptophan. D genes are given only for firm matches. The size field is filled for only some rows; it gives once, few, many or a size class.

D gene: TRBD1; clone size: .; J gene: TRBJ1-1; V gene: TRBV10-3; CDR3 protein: CAISEGTGGTEAFF; CDR3 DNA: TGTGCCATCAGTGAGGGGACAGGGGGAACTGAAGCTTTCTTT
D gene: .; clone size: .; J gene: TRBJ1-3; V gene: TRBV29-1; CDR3 protein: CSASPTGLRGNTIYF; CDR3 DNA: TGCAGCGCCTCCCCCACAGGGCTTCGTGGAAACACCATATATTTT
D gene: .; clone size: .; J gene: TRBJ2-7; V gene: TRBV7-2; CDR3 protein: CASSLRPGSSYEQYF; CDR3 DNA: TGTGCCAGCAGCTTGCGTCCGGGTTCCTCCTACGAGCAGTACTTC
D gene: .; clone size: .; J gene: TRBJ2-1; V gene: TRBV9; CDR3 protein: CASSANTPSFNEQFF; CDR3 DNA: TGTGCCAGCAGCGCAAATACTCCTAGCTTCAATGAGCAGTTCTTC
D gene: TRBD1; clone size: .; J gene: TRBJ2-1; V gene: TRBV29-1; CDR3 protein: CSVDVAGGNEQFF; CDR3 DNA: TGCAGCGTTGATGTGGCAGGGGGCAATGAGCAGTTCTTC
D gene: .; clone size: .; J gene: TRBJ1-3; V gene: TRBV6-1; CDR3 protein: CASSGRDKNTIYF; CDR3 DNA: TGTGCCAGCAGTGGGAGAGATAAGAACACCATATATTTT
D gene: .; clone size: .; J gene: TRBJ1-1; V gene: TRBV6-5; CDR3 protein: CASHPLRNTEAFF; CDR3 DNA: TGTGCCAGCCATCCCCTACGAAACACTGAAGCTTTCTTT
D gene: .; clone size: .; J gene: TRBJ1-2; V gene: TRBV7-8; CDR3 protein: CASSLDTGYLYGYTF; CDR3 DNA: TGTGCCAGCAGCTTAGACACAGGGTACCTCTATGGCTACACCTTC
D gene: TRBD2; clone size: .; J gene: TRBJ2-5; V gene: TRBV9; CDR3 protein: CASTLDGGLQETQYF; CDR3 DNA: TGTGCCAGCACCCTAGACGGGGGGTTACAAGAGACCCAGTACTTC
D gene: .; clone size: once; J gene: TRBJ1-1; V gene: TRBV5-1; CDR3 protein: CASSLATGRNTEAFF; CDR3 DNA: TGCGCCAGCAGCTTGGCCACAGGGCGTAACACTGAAGCTTTCTTT
D gene: .; clone size: .; J gene: TRBJ2-7; V gene: TRBV2; CDR3 protein: CASSVGPAEQYF; CDR3 DNA: TGTGCCAGCAGTGTGGGGCCGGCCGAGCAGTACTTC
D gene: .; clone size: .; J gene: TRBJ2-3; V gene: TRBV2; CDR3 protein: CASSVSWGADTQYF; CDR3 DNA: TGTGCCAGCAGTGTATCATGGGGGGCAGATACGCAGTATTTT
D gene: TRBD1; clone size: .; J gene: TRBJ2-1; V gene: TRBV11-2; CDR3 protein: CASSPLSGQGAGEQFF; CDR3 DNA: TGTGCCAGCAGCCCCTTGTCGGGACAGGGGGCCGGTGAGCAGTTCTTC
D gene: .; clone size: once; J gene: TRBJ2-7; V gene: TRBV4-2; CDR3 protein: CASSQDRGEQYF; CDR3 DNA: TGTGCCAGCAGCCAAGACAGGGGCGAGCAGTACTTC
D gene: TRBD2; clone size: .; J gene: TRBJ2-1; V gene: TRBV4-1; CDR3 protein: CASSQDFGRPYNEQFF; CDR3 DNA: TGCGCCAGCAGCCAAGATTTCGGGAGGCCGTACAATGAGCAGTTCTTC
D gene: .; clone size: .; J gene: TRBJ1-1; V gene: TRBV19; CDR3 protein: CASSMRLLNTEAFF; CDR3 DNA: TGTGCCAGTAGTATGAGGCTGCTTAACACTGAAGCTTTCTTT
D gene: TRBD2; clone size: .; J gene: TRBJ2-7; V gene: TRBV9; CDR3 protein: CASSVLAGGLTYEQYF; CDR3 DNA: TGTGCCAGCAGCGTACTAGCGGGGGGACTCACCTACGAGCAGTACTTC
D gene: .; clone size: .; J gene: TRBJ1-2; V gene: TRBV29-1; CDR3 protein: CSVEIREGYTF; CDR3 DNA: TGCAGCGTTGAAATACGTGAGGGCTACACCTTC
D gene: TRBD1; clone size: .; J gene: TRBJ2-3; V gene: TRBV11-2; CDR3 protein: CASSRQGFPTDTQYF; CDR3 DNA: TGTGCCAGCAGCCGACAGGGGTTTCCCACAGATACGCAGTATTTT
D gene: TRBD2; clone size: .; J gene: TRBJ2-7; V gene: TRBV30; CDR3 protein: CAWRDSGDYEQYF; CDR3 DNA: TGTGCCTGGAGGGATAGCGGGGACTACGAGCAGTACTTC
D gene: .; clone size: .; J gene: TRBJ2-3; V gene: TRBV6-1; CDR3 protein: CASSVTRGTDTQYF; CDR3 DNA: TGTGCCAGCAGTGTTACTCGGGGCACAGATACGCAGTATTTT
D gene: .; clone size: .; J gene: TRBJ2-3; V gene: TRBV15; CDR3 protein: CATSREPEVSDTQYF; CDR3 DNA: TGTGCCACCAGCAGGGAACCGGAGGTGTCGGATACGCAGTATTTT
D gene: .; clone size: .; J gene: TRBJ1-2; V gene: TRBV10-3; CDR3 protein: CAISESEGLGLRGYTF; CDR3 DNA: TGTGCCATCAGTGAGTCGGAGGGTTTGGGCCTTCGTGGCTACACCTTC
D gene: .; clone size: .; J gene: TRBJ2-7; V gene: TRBV2; CDR3 protein: CASSDWGVSYEQYF; CDR3 DNA: TGTGCCAGCAGTGATTGGGGGGTTTCCTACGAGCAGTACTTC
D gene: TRBD1; clone size: .; J gene: TRBJ1-5; V gene: TRBV19; CDR3 protein: CASSGGNNQPQHF; CDR3 DNA: TGTGCCAGCTCAGGGGGCAACAATCAGCCCCAGCATTTT
D gene: .; clone size: .; J gene: TRBJ2-7; V gene: TRBV28; CDR3 protein: CASRTLSSLYEQYF; CDR3 DNA: TGTGCCAGCCGGACTCTCTCTTCCCTCTACGAGCAGTACTTC
D gene: .; clone size: .; J gene: TRBJ2-7; V gene: TRBV19; CDR3 protein: CASSISTIEEQYF; CDR3 DNA: TGTGCCAGTAGTATTTCGACAATTGAGGAGCAGTACTTC
D gene: .; clone size: once; J gene: TRBJ1-4; V gene: TRBV6-4; CDR3 protein: CASSVNTGRQWNEKLFF; CDR3 DNA: TGTGCCAGCAGTGTAAACACGGGGAGGCAATGGAATGAAAAACTGTTTTTT
D gene: .; clone size: .; J gene: TRBJ2-3; V gene: TRBV28; CDR3 protein: CASRPLRGSTDTQYF; CDR3 DNA: TGTGCCAGCAGACCCCTTCGCGGCAGCACAGATACGCAGTATTTT
D gene: TRBD1; clone size: .; J gene: TRBJ2-6; V gene: TRBV5-1; CDR3 protein: CASSPRDRALSGANVLTF; CDR3 DNA: TGCGCCAGCAGCCCGCGGGACAGGGCTTTAAGTGGGGCCAACGTCCTGACTTTC
D gene: .; clone size: .; J gene: TRBJ1-3; V gene: TRBV2; CDR3 protein: CASSDNTGNTIYF; CDR3 DNA: TGTGCCAGCAGTGATAACACTGGAAACACCATATATTTT
D gene: .; clone size: once; J gene: TRBJ1-1; V gene: TRBV2; CDR3 protein: CASIGRTNTEAFF; CDR3 DNA: TGTGCCAGCATTGGGAGGACCAACACTGAAGCTTTCTTT
D gene: TRBD1; clone size: .; J gene: TRBJ1-5; V gene: TRBV19; CDR3 protein: CASSIGGQGTDQPQHF; CDR3 DNA: TGTGCCAGTAGTATTGGGGGACAGGGGACGGATCAGCCCCAGCATTTT
D gene: TRBD1; clone size: .; J gene: TRBJ2-7; V gene: TRBV11-2; CDR3 protein: CASSSSRDRGRMLYF; CDR3 DNA: TGTGCCAGCAGCTCCTCAAGGGACAGGGGGCGAATGTTGTACTTC
D gene: .; clone size: .; J gene: TRBJ1-5; V gene: TRBV6-1; CDR3 protein: CASSASPRGGGQPQHF; CDR3 DNA: TGTGCCAGCAGTGCAAGCCCCCGCGGGGGAGGCCAGCCCCAGCATTTT
D gene: .; clone size: .; J gene: TRBJ1-5; V gene: TRBV30; CDR3 protein: CAWSGHRERFPLGNQPQHF; CDR3 DNA: TGTGCCTGGAGTGGCCACAGGGAAAGGTTCCCCCTTGGCAATCAGCCCCAGCATTTT
D gene: TRBD1; clone size: .; J gene: TRBJ1-2; V gene: TRBV25-1; CDR3 protein: CASSNPRTGRDGYTF; CDR3 DNA: TGTGCCAGCAGTAACCCACGGACAGGGAGAGATGGCTACACCTTC
D gene: .; clone size: few; J gene: TRBJ1-6; V gene: TRBV30; CDR3 protein: CAWRDSQTGSYNSPLHF; CDR3 DNA: TGTGCCTGGAGAGATTCCCAAACAGGGTCCTATAATTCACCCCTCCACTTT